This T cell receptor (beta chain) was identified in a study of blood T cell repertoires in COVID-19. Repertoires were generated with immunoSEQ multiplex PCR, while TCRdb's copy carries only in-frame clones and drops some. The repertoire holds 60,000 to 90,000 clones, with around 80% as singletons. There are 14 residues in the CDR3. Germline CDR1 reads LGHDT; CDR2 reads YNNKEL (reference sequence). Trimming left V 2 bases short and J 4 bases short, with 9 bases between. The chain recombines TRBV3-1 (or the pseudogene TRBV3-2) with TRBJ1-5; the D gene is possibly TRBD1 (6 bases). Sequencing input: peripheral blood. This TCR was sampled from a man between 60 and 75 years old with active or convalescent COVID-19. Here the CDR3 DNA reads TGTGCCAGCAGCCAAAACAGGGAGAATCAGCCCCAGCATTTT. The encoded protein is CASSQNRENQPQHF.